This entry is about one TCR beta chain. V lost 0 bases, J lost 0 bases, and 13 bases lay in between. CDR3 length: 17 residues. Germline CDR1 and CDR2: SGHKS and YYEKEE (reference sequence). Sequencing was performed with immunoSEQ multiplex PCR; in TCRdb, only in-frame clones are kept and a portion is missing. Seen here are about 1.1 million clones, roughly 77% observed once, and the top ten hold 0.7% to 0.95%. This specimen comes from a study of shared clonotypes between healthy human individuals. Study details: In total, the donors were a couple of women and three men aged 18 to 49.

J is TRBJ2-1 and V is TRBV5-5; no definite D call. The material sequenced was memory CD4+ T cells from PBMCs. The subset is: CD45RA-negative fraction. The origin of this receptor is a man younger than 30 in good health. Some clones in this sample may be carry-over from other donors' samples. CDR3 in amino acids: CASSLAVMASSYNEQFF. DNA of the CDR3: TGTGCCAGCAGCTTGGCCGTGATGGCTAGCTCCTACAATGAGCAGTTCTTC.